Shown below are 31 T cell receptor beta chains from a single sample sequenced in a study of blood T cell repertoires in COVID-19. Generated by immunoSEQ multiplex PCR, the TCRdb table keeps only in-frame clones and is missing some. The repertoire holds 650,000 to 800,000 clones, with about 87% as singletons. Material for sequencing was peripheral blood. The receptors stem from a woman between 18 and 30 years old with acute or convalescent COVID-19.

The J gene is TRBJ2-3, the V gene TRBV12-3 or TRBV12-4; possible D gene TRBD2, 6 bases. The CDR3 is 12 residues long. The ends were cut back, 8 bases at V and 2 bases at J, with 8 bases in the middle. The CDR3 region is CASREHTDTQYF. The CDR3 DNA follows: TGTGCCAGCCGGGAGCACACAGATACGCAGTATTTT.

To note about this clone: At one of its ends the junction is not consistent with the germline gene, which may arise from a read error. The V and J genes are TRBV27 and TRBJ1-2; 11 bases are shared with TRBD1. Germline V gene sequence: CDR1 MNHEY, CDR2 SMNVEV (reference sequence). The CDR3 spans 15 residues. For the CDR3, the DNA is TGTGCCAGCTGTTTGGGACAGGGGGGCGCGGGGGGCTACACCTTC. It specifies CASCLGQGGAGGYTF.

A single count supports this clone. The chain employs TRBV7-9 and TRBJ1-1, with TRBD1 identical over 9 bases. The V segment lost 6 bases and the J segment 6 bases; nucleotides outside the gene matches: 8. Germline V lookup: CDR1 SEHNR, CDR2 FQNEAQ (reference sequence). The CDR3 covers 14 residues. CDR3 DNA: TGTGCCAGCAGTCCGGGACAGGGAAAGGCTGAAGCTTTCTTT. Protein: CASSPGQGKAEAFF.

The CDR3 DNA sequence: TGTGCCAGCAGCTTGGACAGGGACGAGCAGTACTTC. Protein: CASSLDRDEQYF. The V gene is TRBV11-3, the J gene TRBJ2-7; 8 bases fit TRBD1. The CDR3 consists of 12 residues. The trim removed 3 bases at V and 5 bases at J, leaving 0 bases unmatched. The germline V gene encodes CDR1 SGHNT and CDR2 YENEEA.

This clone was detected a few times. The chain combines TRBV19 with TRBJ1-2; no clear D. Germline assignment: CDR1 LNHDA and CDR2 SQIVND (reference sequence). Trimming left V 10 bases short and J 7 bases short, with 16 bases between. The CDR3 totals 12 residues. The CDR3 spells CATRAPLSGYTF. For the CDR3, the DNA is TGTGCCACCCGCGCACCGTTGAGTGGCTACACCTTC.

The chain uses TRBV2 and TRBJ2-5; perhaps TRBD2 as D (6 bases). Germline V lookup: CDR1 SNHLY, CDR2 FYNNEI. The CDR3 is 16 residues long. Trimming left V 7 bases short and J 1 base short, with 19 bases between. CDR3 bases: TGTGCCAGCACCGGGGACTCCCGCCACCCCCAAGAGACCCAGTACTTC. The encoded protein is CASTGDSRHPQETQYF.

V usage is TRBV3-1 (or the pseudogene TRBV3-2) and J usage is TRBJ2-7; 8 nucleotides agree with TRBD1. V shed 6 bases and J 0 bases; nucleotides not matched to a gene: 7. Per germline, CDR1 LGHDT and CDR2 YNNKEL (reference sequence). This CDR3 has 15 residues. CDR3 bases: TGTGCCAGCAGACACGACAGGGGCAGCTCCTACGAGCAGTACTTC. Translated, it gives CASRHDRGSSYEQYF.

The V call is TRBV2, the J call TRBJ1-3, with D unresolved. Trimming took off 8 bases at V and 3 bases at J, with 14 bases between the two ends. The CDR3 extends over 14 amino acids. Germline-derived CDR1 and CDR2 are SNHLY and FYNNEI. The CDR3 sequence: CASHPLEDGNTIYF. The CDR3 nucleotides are TGTGCCAGCCATCCTTTAGAGGATGGAAACACCATATATTTT.

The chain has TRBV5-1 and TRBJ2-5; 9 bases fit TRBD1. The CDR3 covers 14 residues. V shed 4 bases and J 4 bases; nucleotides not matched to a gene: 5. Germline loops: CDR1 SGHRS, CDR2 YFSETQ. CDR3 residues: CASSPSTGGETQYF. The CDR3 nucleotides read TGCGCCAGCAGCCCATCGACAGGGGGAGAGACCCAGTACTTC.

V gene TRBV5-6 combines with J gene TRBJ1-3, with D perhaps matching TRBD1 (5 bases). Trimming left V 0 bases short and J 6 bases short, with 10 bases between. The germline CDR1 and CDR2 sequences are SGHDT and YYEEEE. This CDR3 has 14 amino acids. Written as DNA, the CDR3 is TGTGCCAGCAGCTTGGGCTCAGGACAAAACACCATATATTTT. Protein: CASSLGSGQNTIYF.

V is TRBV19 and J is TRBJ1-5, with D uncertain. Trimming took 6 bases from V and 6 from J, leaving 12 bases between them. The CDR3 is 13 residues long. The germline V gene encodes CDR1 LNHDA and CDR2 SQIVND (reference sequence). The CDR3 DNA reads TGTGCCAGTAGCAATGTGGGGAGTCAGCCCCAGCATTTT. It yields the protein CASSNVGSQPQHF.

DNA of the CDR3: TGTGCCAGCACCGATCTAGGGGCCCCAAATTCACCCCTCCACTTT. Protein product: CASTDLGAPNSPLHF. The chain is built from TRBV28 and TRBJ1-6; possibly TRBD1 for D (5 bases). Trimming pared 7 bases from V and 7 bases from J, leaving 17 bases between. The CDR3 loop spans 15 amino acids. CDR1 MDHEN and CDR2 SYDVKM come from the germline V gene.

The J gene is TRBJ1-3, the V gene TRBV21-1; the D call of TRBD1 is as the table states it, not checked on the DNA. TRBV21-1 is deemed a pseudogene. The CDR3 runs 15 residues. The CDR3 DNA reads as TGTGCCACCTCGGACACACATGACTCTGGAAACACCATATATTTT. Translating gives CATSDTHDSGNTIYF.

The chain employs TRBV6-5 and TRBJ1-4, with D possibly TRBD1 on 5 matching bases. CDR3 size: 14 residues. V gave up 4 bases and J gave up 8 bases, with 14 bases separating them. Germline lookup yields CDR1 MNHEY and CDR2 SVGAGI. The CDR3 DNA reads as TGTGCCAGCAGTTCTCCGGGGGGAGGAGAAAAACTGTTTTTT. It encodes CASSSPGGGEKLFF.

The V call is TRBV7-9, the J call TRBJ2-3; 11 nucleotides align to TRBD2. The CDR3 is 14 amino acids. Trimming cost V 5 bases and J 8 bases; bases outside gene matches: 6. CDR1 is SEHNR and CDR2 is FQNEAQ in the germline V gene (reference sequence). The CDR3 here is CASSILAGETTQYF. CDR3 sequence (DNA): TGTGCCAGCAGCATACTAGCGGGGGAAACTACGCAGTATTTT. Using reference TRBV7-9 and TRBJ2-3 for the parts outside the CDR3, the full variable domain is DTGVSQNPRHKITKRGQNVTFRCDPISEHNRLYWYRQTLGQGPEFLTYFQNEAQLEKSRLLSDRFSAERPKGSFSTLEIQRTEQGDSAMYLCASSILAGETTQYFGPGTRLTVL.

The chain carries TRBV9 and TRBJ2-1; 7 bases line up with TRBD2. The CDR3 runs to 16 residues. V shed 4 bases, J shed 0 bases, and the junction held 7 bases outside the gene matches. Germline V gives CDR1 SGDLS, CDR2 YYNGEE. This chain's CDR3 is CASSISAGSSYNEQFF. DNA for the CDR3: TGTGCCAGCAGCATCTCAGCGGGGAGCTCCTACAATGAGCAGTTCTTC.

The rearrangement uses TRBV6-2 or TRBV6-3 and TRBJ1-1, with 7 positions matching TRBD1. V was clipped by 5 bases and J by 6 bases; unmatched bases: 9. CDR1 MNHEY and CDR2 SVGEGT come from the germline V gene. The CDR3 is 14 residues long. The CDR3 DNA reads TGTGCCAGCAGTGATACGACAGGGCCATCTGAAGCTTTCTTT. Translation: CASSDTTGPSEAFF.

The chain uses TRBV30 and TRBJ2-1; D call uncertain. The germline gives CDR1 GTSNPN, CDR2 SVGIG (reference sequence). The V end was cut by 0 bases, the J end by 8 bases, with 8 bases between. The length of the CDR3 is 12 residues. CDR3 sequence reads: CAWSVGLDEQFF. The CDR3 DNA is TGTGCCTGGAGTGTGGGCTTAGATGAGCAGTTCTTC.

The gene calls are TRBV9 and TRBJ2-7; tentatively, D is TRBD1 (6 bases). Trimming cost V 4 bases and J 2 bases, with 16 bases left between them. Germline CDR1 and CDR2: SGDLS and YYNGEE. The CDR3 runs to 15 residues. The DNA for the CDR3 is TGTGCCAGCAGCTTAACAGGGTTTCCGGCCTACGAGCAGTACTTC. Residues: CASSLTGFPAYEQYF.

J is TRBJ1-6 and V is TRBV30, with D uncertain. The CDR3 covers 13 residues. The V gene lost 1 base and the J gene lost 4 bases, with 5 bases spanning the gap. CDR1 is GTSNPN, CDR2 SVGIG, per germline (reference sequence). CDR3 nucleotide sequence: TGTGCCTGGAGTGATAGATATAATTCACCCCTCCACTTT. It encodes CAWSDRYNSPLHF. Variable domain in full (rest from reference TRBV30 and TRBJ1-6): SQTIHQWPATLVQPVGSPLSLECTVEGTSNPNLYWYRQAAGRGLQLLFYSVGIGQISSEVPQNLSASRPQDRQFILSSKKLLLSDSGFYLCAWSDRYNSPLHFGNGTRLTVT.

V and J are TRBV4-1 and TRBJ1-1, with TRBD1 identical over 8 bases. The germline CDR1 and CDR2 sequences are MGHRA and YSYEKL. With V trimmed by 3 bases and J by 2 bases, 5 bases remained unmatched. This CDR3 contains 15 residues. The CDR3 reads CASSHTGGGNTEAFF. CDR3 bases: TGCGCCAGCAGCCACACAGGGGGGGGAAACACTGAAGCTTTCTTT.

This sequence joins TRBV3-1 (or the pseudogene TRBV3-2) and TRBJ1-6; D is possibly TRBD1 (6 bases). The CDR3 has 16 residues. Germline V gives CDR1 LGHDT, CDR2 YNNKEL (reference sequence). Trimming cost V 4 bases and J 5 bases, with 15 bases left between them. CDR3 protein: CASSRQVLRDNSPLHF. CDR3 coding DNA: TGTGCCAGCAGCCGACAGGTTCTTCGAGATAATTCACCCCTCCACTTT.

CDR3 in amino acids: CASSLNHQWRGYTF. DNA of the CDR3: TGTGCCAGCAGCTTAAATCACCAATGGAGGGGCTACACCTTC. The V and J genes are TRBV7-9 and TRBJ1-2, with D unresolved. The CDR3 consists of 14 residues. From germline, CDR1 is SEHNR and CDR2 FQNEAQ (reference sequence). V lost 2 bases to trimming and J lost 8 bases, with 15 bases between them.

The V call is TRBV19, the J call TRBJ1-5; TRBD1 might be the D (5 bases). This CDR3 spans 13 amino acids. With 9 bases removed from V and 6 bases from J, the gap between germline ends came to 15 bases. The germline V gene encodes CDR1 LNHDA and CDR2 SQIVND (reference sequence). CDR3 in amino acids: CASGGTGGQPQHF. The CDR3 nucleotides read TGTGCCAGCGGTGGGACTGGCGGTCAGCCCCAGCATTTT. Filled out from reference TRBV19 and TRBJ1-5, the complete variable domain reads DGGITQSPKYLFRKEGQNVTLSCEQNLNHDAMYWYRQDPGQGLRLIYYSQIVNDFQKGDIAEGYSVSREKKESFPLTVTSAQKNPTAFYLCASGGTGGQPQHFGDGTRLSIL.

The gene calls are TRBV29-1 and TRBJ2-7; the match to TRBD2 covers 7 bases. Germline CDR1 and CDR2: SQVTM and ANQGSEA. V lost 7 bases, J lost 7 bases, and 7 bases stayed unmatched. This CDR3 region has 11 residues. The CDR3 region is CSAAGDREQYF. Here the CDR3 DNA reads TGCAGCGCCGCGGGGGACCGGGAGCAGTACTTC.

The CDR3 DNA follows: TGTGCCAGCAGTGAAGGACAGCTGAACACCGGGGAGCTGTTTTTT. Its translation: CASSEGQLNTGELFF. The gene calls are TRBV6-1 and TRBJ2-2; weak D call: TRBD1 (5 bases). Germline V gives CDR1 MNHNS, CDR2 SASEGT. Trimming removed 1 base at V and 1 base at J, with 7 bases between. CDR3 length equals 15 residues.

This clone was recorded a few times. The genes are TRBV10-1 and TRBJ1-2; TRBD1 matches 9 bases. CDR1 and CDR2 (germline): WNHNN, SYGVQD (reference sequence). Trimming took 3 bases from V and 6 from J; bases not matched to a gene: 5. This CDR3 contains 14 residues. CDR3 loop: CASSDQTGGNGYTF. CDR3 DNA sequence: TGCGCCAGCAGTGACCAGACAGGGGGTAATGGCTACACCTTC.

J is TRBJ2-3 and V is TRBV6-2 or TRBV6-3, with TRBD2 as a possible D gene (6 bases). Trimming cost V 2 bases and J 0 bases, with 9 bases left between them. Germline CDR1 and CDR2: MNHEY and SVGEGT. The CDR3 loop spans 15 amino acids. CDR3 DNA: TGTGCCAGCAGTTACGAGGGGACTAGCACAGATACGCAGTATTTT. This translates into CASSYEGTSTDTQYF.

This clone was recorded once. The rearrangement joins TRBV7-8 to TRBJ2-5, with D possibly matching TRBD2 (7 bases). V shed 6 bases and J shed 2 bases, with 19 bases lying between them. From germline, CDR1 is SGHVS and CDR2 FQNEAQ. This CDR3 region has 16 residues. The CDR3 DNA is TGTGCCAGCAGTCCTCTAGTGGGGGGGGCTCAAGAGACCCAGTACTTC. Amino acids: CASSPLVGGAQETQYF. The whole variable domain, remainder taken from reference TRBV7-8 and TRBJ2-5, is GAGVSQSPRYKVAKRGQDVALRCDPISGHVSLFWYQQALGQGPEFLTYFQNEAQLDKSGLPSDRFFAERPEGSVSTLKIQRTQQEDSAVYLCASSPLVGGAQETQYFGPGTRLLVL.

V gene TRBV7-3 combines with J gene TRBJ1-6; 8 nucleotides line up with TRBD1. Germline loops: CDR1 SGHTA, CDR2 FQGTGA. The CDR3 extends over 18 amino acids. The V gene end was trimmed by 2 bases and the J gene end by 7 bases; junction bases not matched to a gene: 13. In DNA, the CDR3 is TGTGCCAGCAGCTTATTCAGTCCAGGACAGGGTCCCAATTCACCCCTCCACTTT. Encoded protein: CASSLFSPGQGPNSPLHF.

CDR3 sequence reads: CAWSLRAGNSPLHF. The CDR3 DNA follows: TGTGCCTGGAGTTTACGGGCGGGGAATTCACCCCTCCACTTT. The rearrangement links TRBV30 to TRBJ1-6; D call uncertain. The CDR3 contains 14 residues. The germline V gene encodes CDR1 GTSNPN and CDR2 SVGIG (reference sequence). Trimming pared 2 bases from V and 7 bases from J, leaving 12 bases between.